This TCR beta chain was sequenced for a study of identifying expanded T cells in peripheral blood. Note on this clone: The antigen is not known.

General study findings and limits: Differentially abundant clones: about 1.2 between replicates, around 16 at around 15 days, 19 to 20 at four. Across healthy donors, higher total template counts meant significantly greater roughly two-week count variance.

CDR1 SNHLY and CDR2 FYNNEI come from the germline V gene. V was pared by 3 bases and J by 3 bases, with 11 bases between. The CDR3 is 14 amino acids. No infections or other immune events were documented during collection. Clones were sequenced by immunoSEQ multiplex PCR, and TCRdb holds only the in-frame ones, with some missing. The table records 60,000 to 70,000 clones, around 83% of them present only once. The material sequenced was blood. This TCR came from a person aged 18 to 75 in good health. This chain links TRBV2 with TRBJ1-2; D might be TRBD1 (6 bases). Written as DNA, the CDR3 is TGTGCCAGCAGTGAGTTAAAGGGGGACTATGGCTACACCTTC. It specifies CASSELKGDYGYTF.